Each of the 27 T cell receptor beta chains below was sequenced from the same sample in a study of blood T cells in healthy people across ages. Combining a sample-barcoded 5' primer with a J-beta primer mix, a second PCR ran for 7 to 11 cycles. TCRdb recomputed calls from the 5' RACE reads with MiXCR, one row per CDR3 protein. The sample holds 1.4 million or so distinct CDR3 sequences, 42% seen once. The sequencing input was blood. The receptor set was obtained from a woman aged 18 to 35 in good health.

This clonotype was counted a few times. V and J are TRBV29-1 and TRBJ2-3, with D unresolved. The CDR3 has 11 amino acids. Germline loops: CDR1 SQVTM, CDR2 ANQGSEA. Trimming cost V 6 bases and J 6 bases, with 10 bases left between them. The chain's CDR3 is CSVCPEDTQYF. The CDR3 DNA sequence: TGCAGCGTCTGCCCAGAGGATACGCAGTATTTT.

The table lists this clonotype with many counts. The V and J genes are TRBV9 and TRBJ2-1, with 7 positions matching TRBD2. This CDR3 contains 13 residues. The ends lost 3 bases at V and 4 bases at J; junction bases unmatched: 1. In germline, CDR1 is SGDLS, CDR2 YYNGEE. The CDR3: CASSAGLYNEQFF. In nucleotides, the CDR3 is TGTGCCAGCAGCGCGGGACTATACAATGAGCAGTTCTTC.

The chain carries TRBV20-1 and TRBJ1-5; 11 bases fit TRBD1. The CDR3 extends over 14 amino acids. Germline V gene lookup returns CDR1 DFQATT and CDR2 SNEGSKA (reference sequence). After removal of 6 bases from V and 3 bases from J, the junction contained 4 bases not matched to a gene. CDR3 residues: CSAGTGGINQPQHF. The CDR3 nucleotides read TGCAGTGCGGGGACAGGGGGAATCAATCAGCCCCAGCATTTT.

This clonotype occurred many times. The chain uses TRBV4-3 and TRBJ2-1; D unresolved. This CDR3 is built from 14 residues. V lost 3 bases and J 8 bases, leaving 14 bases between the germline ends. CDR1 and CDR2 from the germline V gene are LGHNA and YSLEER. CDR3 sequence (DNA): TGCGCCAGCAGCCAGGTCGTGGCTAGTTATGAGCAGTTCTTC. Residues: CASSQVVASYEQFF.

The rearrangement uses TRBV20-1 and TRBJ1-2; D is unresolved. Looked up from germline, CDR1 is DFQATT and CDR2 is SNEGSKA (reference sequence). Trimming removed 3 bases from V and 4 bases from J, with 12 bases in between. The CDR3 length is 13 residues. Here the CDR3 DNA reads TGCAGTGCTAGGCGGTTGGCCGGCTATGGCTACACCTTC. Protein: CSARRLAGYGYTF.

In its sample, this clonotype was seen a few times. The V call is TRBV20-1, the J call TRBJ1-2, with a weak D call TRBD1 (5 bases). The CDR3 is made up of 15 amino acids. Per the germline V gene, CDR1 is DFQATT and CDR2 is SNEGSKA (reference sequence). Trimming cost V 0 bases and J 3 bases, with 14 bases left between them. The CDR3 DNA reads TGCAGTGCTAGAGATCGGAGGGGCGGGGACTATGGCTACACCTTC. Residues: CSARDRRGGDYGYTF.

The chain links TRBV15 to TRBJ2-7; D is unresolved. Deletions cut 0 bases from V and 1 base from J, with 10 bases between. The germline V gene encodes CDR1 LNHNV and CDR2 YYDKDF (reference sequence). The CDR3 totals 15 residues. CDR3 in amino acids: CATSREGSRSYEQYF. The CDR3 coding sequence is TGTGCCACCAGCAGAGAAGGTAGCAGGTCCTACGAGCAGTACTTC.

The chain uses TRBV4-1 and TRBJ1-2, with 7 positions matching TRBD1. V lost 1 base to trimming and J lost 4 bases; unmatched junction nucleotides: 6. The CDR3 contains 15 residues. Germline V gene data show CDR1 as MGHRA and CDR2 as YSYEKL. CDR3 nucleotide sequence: TGCGCCAGCAGCCAAGGAGGACAGGCGCGCTATGGCTACACCTTC. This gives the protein CASSQGGQARYGYTF.

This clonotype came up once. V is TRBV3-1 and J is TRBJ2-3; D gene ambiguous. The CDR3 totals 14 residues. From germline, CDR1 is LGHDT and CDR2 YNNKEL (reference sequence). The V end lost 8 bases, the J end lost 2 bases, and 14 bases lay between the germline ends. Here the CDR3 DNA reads TGTGCCAGCGGAGACCTTGGGTACACAGATACGCAGTATTTT. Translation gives CASGDLGYTDTQYF.

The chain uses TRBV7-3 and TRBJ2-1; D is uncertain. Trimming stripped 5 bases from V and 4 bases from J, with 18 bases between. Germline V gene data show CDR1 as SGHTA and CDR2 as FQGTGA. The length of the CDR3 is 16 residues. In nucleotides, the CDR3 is TGTGCCAGCAGCCCTCGGCCCCATTCCCTTTACAATGAGCAGTTCTTC. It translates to CASSPRPHSLYNEQFF.

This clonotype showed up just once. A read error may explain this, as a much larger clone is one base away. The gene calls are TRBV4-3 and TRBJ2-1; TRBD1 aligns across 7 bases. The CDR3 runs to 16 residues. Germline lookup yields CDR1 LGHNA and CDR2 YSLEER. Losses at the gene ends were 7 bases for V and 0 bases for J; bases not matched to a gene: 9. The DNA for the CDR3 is TGCGCCAGCACGGCCGGGACAGAGGGCTCCTACAATGAGCAGTTCTTC. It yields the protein CASTAGTEGSYNEQFF.

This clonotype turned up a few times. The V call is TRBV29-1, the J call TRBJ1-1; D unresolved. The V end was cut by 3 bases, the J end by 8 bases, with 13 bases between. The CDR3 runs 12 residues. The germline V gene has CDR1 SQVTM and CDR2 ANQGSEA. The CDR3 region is CSVDGWSGEAFF. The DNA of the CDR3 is TGCAGCGTTGACGGCTGGTCGGGCGAAGCTTTCTTT.

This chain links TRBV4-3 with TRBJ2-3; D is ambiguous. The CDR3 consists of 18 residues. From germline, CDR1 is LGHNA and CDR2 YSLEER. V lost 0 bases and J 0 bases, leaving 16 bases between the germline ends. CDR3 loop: CASSQEPLGSQSTDTQYF. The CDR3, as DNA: TGCGCCAGCAGCCAAGAACCCCTGGGTAGCCAGAGCACAGATACGCAGTATTTT.

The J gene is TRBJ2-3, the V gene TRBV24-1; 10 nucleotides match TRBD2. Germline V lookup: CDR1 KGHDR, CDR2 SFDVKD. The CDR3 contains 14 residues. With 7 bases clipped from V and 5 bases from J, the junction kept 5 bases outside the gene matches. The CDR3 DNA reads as TGTGCCACCAGAAGCGGGGGGGCTGAAGATACGCAGTATTTT. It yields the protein CATRSGGAEDTQYF.

CDR3 in amino acids: CASSLGTRAGYTF. CDR3 bases: TGTGCCAGCAGCTTAGGGACTAGAGCTGGCTACACCTTC. The rearrangement links TRBV7-2 to TRBJ1-2; D not certain. Between the trimmed V and J ends, which lost 1 base and 7 bases, there was a span of 10 bases. The CDR3 spans 13 residues. CDR1 and CDR2 (germline): SGHTA, FQGNSA.

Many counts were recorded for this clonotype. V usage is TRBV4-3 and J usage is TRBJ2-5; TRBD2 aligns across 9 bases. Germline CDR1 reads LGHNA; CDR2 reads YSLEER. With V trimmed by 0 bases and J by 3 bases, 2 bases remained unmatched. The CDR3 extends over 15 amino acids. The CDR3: CASSQEPSGEETQYF. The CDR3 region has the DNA TGCGCCAGCAGCCAAGAACCTAGCGGGGAAGAGACCCAGTACTTC.

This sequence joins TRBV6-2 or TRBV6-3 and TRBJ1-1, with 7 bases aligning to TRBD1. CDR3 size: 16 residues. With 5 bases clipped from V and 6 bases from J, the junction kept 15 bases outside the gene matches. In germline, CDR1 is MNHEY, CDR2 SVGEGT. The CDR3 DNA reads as TGTGCCAGCAGTGAGCCGGGACAGTGGAGAAACCCTGAAGCTTTCTTT. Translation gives CASSEPGQWRNPEAFF.

In DNA, the CDR3 is TGCGCCAGCAGCCCACGACAGAGTCAGACAGATACGCAGTATTTT. As protein: CASSPRQSQTDTQYF. The chain recombines TRBV5-1 with TRBJ2-3; D is possibly TRBD1 (5 bases). Trimming shortened V by 4 bases and J by 3 bases, and 15 bases separated the two germline ends. Germline CDR1 is SGHRS and CDR2 is YFSETQ. The length of the CDR3 is 15 residues.

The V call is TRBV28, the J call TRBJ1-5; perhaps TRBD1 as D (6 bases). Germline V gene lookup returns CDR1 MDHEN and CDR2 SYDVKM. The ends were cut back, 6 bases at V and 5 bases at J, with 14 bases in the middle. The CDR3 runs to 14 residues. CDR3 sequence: CASSVRGGHQPQHF. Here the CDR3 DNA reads TGTGCCAGCAGCGTTAGGGGGGGCCATCAGCCCCAGCATTTT. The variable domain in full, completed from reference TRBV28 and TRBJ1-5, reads DVKVTQSSRYLVKRTGEKVFLECVQDMDHENMFWYRQDPGLGLRLIYFSYDVKMKEKGDIPEGYSVSREKKERFSLILESASTNQTSMYLCASSVRGGHQPQHFGDGTRLSIL.

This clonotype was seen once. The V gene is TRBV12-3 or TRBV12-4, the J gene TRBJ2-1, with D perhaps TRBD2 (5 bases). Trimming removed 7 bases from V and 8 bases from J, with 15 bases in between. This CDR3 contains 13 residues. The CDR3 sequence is CASIPRAGDEQFF. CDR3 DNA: TGTGCCAGCATCCCGAGAGCCGGGGATGAGCAGTTCTTC.

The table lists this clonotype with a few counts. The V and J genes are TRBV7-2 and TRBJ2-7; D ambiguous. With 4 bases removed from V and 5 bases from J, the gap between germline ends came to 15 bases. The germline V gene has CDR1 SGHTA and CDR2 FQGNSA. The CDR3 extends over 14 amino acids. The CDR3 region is CASSSIGVTDEQYF. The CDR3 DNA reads TGTGCCAGCAGCTCGATAGGTGTGACCGACGAGCAGTACTTC.

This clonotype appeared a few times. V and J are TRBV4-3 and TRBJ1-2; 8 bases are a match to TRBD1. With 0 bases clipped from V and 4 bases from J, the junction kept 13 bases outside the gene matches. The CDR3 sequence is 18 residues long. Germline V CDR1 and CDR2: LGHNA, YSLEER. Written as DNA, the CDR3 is TGCGCCAGCAGCCAAGACGACAGGGGACGTCTAAGACTCTATGGCTACACCTTC. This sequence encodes CASSQDDRGRLRLYGYTF.

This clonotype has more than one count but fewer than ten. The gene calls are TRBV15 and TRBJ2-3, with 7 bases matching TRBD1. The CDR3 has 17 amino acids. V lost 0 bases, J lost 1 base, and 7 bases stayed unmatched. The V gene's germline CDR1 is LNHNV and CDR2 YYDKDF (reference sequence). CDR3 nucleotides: TGTGCCACCAGCAGAGATCGGCGAACAGGGGGCACAGATACGCAGTATTTT. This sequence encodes CATSRDRRTGGTDTQYF.

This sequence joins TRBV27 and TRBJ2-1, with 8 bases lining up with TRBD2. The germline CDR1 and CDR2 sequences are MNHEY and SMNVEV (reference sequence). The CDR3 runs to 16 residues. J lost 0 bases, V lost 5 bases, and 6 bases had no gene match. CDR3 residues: CASSPSGSDSYNEQFF. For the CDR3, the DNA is TGTGCCAGCAGTCCGAGCGGGAGTGACTCCTACAATGAGCAGTTCTTC.

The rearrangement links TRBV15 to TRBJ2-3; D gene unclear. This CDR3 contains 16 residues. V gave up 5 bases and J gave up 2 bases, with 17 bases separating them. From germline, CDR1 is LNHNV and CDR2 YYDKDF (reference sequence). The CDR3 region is CATSSSTGTFTDTQYF. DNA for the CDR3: TGTGCCACCAGCTCCTCAACCGGAACTTTCACAGATACGCAGTATTTT.

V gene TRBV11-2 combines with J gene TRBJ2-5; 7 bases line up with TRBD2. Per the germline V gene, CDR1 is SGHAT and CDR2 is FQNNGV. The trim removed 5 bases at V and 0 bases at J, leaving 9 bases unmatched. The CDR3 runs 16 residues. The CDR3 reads CASSPSGARYQETQYF. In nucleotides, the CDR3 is TGTGCCAGCAGCCCAAGCGGGGCAAGGTACCAAGAGACCCAGTACTTC.

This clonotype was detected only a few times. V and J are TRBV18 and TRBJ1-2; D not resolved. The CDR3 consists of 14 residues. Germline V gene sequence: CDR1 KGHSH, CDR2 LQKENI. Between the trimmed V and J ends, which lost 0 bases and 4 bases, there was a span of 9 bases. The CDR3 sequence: CASSPPETLYGYTF. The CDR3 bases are TGTGCCAGCTCACCACCGGAGACACTCTATGGCTACACCTTC.